Here is one TCR beta chain with its context. This CDR3 is built from 14 residues. Trimming cost V 0 bases and J 0 bases, with 6 bases left between them. CDR1 is GTSNPN, CDR2 SVGIG, per germline (reference sequence). The data are from a study of control samples from healthy donors and cancer patients. Libraries were prepared by immunoSEQ multiplex PCR; TCRdb keeps only in-frame clonotypes and omits some of them. The table shows 400,000 to 500,000 clones, with approximately 92% occurring only once. The genes are TRBV30 and TRBJ1-3; unclear D gene. Input material: PBMCs. This TCR was recovered from a man between 35 and 55 years old with head and neck cancer. This CDR3 reads CAWSVGSSGNTIYF. The CDR3 DNA is TGTGCCTGGAGTGTAGGAAGCTCTGGAAACACCATATATTTT.